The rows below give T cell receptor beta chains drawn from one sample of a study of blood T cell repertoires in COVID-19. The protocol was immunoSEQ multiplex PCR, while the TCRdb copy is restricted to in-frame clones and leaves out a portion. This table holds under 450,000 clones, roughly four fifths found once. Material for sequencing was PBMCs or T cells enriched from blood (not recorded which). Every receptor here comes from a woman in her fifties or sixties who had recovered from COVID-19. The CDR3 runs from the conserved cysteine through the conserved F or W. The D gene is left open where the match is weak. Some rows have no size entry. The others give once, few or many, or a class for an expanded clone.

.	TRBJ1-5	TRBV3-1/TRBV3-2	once	CASSQDRGELDQPQHF	TGTGCCAGCAGCCAAGACCGCGGGGAACTGGATCAGCCCCAGCATTTT
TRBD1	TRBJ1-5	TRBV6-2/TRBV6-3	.	CASSYPTGTVSYSNQPQHF	TGTGCCAGCAGTTACCCCACGGGGACAGTTTCTTATAGCAATCAGCCCCAGCATTTT
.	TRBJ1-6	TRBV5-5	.	CASSLADGRNSPLHF	TGTGCCAGCAGCTTGGCCGACGGGAGGAATTCACCCCTCCACTTT
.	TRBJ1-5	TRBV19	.	CASSIGYRDSNQPQHF	TGTGCCAGTAGTATAGGTTACAGAGATAGCAATCAGCCCCAGCATTTT
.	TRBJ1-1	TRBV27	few	CASSLIGGDTEAFF	TGTGCCAGCAGTTTGATCGGGGGTGACACTGAAGCTTTCTTT
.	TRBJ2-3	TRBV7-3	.	CASSSQGGNTQYF	TGTGCCAGCAGCTCACAGGGGGGGAATACGCAGTATTTT
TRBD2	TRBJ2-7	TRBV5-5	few	CASSLDGGGAYEQYF	TGTGCCAGCAGCTTGGACGGCGGGGGGGCCTACGAGCAGTACTTC
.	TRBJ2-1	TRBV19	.	CASSISGSGYNEQFF	TGTGCCAGTAGTATTTCAGGGTCTGGATACAATGAGCAGTTCTTC
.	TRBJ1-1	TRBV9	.	CASSVDTGRHTEAFF	TGTGCCAGCAGCGTAGATACGGGGAGGCACACTGAAGCTTTCTTT
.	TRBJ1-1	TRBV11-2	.	CASSHSVPNTEAFF	TGTGCCAGCAGCCATAGCGTGCCGAACACTGAAGCTTTCTTT
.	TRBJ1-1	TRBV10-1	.	CASRRGGTGPNTEAFF	TGCGCCAGCAGGAGGGGGGGTACGGGCCCGAATACTGAAGCTTTCTTT
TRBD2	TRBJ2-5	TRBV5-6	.	CASSLSGLAGVLTQYF	TGTGCCAGCAGCTTGTCGGGACTAGCGGGAGTTTTGACCCAGTACTTC
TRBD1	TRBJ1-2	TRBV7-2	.	CASSRRTGGIQDGYTF	TGTGCCAGCAGCAGACGGACAGGGGGCATTCAGGACGGCTACACCTTC
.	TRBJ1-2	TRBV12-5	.	CASGPSGSYGYTF	TGTGCTAGTGGCCCGTCAGGGTCCTATGGCTACACCTTC
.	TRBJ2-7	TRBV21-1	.	CASRRRLGPHEQYF	TGTGCCAGCAGGCGAAGACTGGGGCCCCACGAGCAGTACTTC
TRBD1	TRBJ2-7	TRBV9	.	CASSGNAGTGYEQYF	TGTGCCAGCAGCGGGAATGCCGGGACAGGGTACGAGCAGTACTTC
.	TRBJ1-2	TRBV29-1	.	CSVEDIVWTPTNYGYTF	TGCAGCGTTGAAGATATCGTGTGGACACCTACTAACTATGGCTACACCTTC
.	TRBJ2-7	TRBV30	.	CAWSYRPGSYEQYF	TGTGCCTGGAGTTACCGACCGGGTTCGTACGAGCAGTACTTC
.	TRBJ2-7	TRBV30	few	CAWGELYEQYF	TGTGCCTGGGGGGAGTTATACGAGCAGTACTTC
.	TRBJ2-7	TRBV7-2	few	CASSSTGPLYEQYF	TGTGCCAGCAGCTCGACGGGTCCTCTCTACGAGCAGTACTTC
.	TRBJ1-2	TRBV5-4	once	CASSARGGRGYTF	TGTGCCAGCAGCGCCCGCGGGGGGCGCGGCTACACCTTC
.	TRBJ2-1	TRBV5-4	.	CASSFEISSYNEQFF	TGTGCCAGCAGCTTCGAGATCTCCTCCTACAATGAGCAGTTCTTC
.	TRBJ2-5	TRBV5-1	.	CASSLPGTETQYF	TGCGCCAGCAGCTTGCCAGGCACGGAGACCCAGTACTTC
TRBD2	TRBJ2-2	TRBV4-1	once	CASSQRAGTSGGAGELFF	TGCGCCAGCAGCCAAAGAGCCGGGACTAGCGGGGGAGCCGGGGAGCTGTTTTTT
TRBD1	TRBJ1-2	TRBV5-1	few	CASSLTGDYGYTF	TGCGCCAGCAGCCTTACAGGGGACTATGGCTACACCTTC
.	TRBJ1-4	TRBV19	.	CASSFRRGKSEKLFF	TGTGCCAGTTCTTTCAGACGGGGGAAATCAGAAAAACTGTTTTTT
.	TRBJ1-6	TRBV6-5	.	CASTPRGGNSPLHF	TGTGCCAGCACCCCCCGGGGGGGTAATTCACCCCTCCACTTT
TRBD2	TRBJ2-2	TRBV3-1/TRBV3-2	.	CASSQHRTSGSAGELFF	TGTGCCAGCAGCCAACATCGGACTAGCGGGAGCGCCGGGGAGCTGTTTTTT
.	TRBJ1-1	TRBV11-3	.	CASSLQGSNTEAFF	TGTGCCAGCAGCCTTCAGGGATCGAACACTGAAGCTTTCTTT
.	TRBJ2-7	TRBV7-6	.	CASSLDTEREQYF	TGTGCCAGCAGCTTAGACACAGAACGCGAGCAGTACTTC
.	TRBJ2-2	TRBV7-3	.	CASSLSSDTGELFF	TGTGCCAGCAGCTTATCTAGCGACACCGGGGAGCTGTTTTTT
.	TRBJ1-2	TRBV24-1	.	CATMRRQVYGYTF	TGTGCCACCATGAGGAGACAGGTCTATGGCTACACCTTC
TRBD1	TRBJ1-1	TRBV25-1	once	CASMNRGAGTEAFF	TGTGCCAGCATGAACAGGGGGGCCGGCACTGAAGCTTTCTTT
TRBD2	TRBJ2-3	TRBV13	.	CASSTGTSGPSTDTQYF	TGTGCCAGCAGCACAGGGACTAGCGGGCCAAGCACAGATACGCAGTATTTT
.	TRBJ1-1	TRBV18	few	CASSLDKNTEAFF	TGTGCCAGCTCACTCGACAAGAACACTGAAGCTTTCTTT
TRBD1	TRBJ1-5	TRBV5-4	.	CASSLEGASNQPQHF	TGTGCCAGCAGCTTGGAGGGGGCTAGCAATCAGCCCCAGCATTTT
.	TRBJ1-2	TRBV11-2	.	CASSIGQLYGYTF	TGTGCCAGCAGTATCGGACAGCTCTATGGCTACACCTTC
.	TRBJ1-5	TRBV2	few	CASSDVAVNQPQHF	TGTGCCAGCAGTGACGTGGCAGTTAATCAGCCCCAGCATTTT
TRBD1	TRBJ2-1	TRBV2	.	CASKADRGTYNEQFF	TGTGCCAGCAAGGCGGACAGGGGGACGTACAATGAGCAGTTCTTC